This T cell receptor (beta chain) came from a study of Tregs in tolerant kidney transplant recipients. Thawed PBMCs were FACS-sorted into unstimulated CD4+CD25+CD127- regulatory T cells, CD4+CD25- non-regulatory cells, CD4 and CD8 cells. V lost 3 bases, J lost 15 bases, and 7 bases stayed unmatched. Germline V gene sequence: CDR1 DFQATT, CDR2 SNEGSKA (reference sequence). The CDR3 covers 11 residues. Assay used: immunoSEQ multiplex PCR; TCRdb lists only in-frame clones, some missing. The sample includes around 50,000 clones, more than 70% seen only once; the top ten take about 5%. The rearrangement joins TRBV20-1 to TRBJ2-1; 8 positions match TRBD1. The sequence was collected from a human donor in good health. Sequences were obtained from CD4+ T cells from blood. The CDR3 loop reads CSASAGTGWFF. The CDR3 nucleotides read TGCAGTGCTAGCGCCGGGACAGGTTGGTTCTTC.